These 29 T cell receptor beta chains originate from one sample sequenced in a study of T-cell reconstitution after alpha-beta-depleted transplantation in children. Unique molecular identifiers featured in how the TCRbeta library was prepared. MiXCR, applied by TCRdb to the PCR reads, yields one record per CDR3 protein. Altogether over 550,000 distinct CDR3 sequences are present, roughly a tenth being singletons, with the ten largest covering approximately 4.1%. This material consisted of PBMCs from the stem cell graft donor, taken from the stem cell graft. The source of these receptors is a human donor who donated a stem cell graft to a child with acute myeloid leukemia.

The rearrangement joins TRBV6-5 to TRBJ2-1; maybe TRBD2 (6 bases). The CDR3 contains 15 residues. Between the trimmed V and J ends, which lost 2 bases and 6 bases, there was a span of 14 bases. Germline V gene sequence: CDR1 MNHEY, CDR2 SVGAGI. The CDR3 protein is CASSYGLAQLNEQFF. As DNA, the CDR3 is TGTGCCAGCAGTTACGGGCTAGCGCAGCTCAATGAGCAGTTCTTC.

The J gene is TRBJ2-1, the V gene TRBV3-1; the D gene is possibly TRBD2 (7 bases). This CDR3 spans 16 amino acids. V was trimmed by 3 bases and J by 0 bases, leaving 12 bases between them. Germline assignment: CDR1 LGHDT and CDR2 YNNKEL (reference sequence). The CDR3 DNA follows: TGTGCCAGCAGCCATGGGGGCGGGAGCTCCTACAATGAGCAGTTCTTC. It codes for CASSHGGGSSYNEQFF.

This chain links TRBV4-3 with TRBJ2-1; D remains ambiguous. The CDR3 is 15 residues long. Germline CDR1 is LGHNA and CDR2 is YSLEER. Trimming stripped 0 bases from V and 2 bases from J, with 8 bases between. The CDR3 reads CASSQDRAAYNEQFF. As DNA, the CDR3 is TGCGCCAGCAGCCAAGATCGGGCGGCCTACAATGAGCAGTTCTTC.

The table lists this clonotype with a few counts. The CDR3 loop is CASSQVLIGSGYTGELFF. The CDR3, as DNA: TGCGCCAGCAGCCAAGTTCTAATCGGATCAGGATACACCGGGGAGCTGTTTTTT. The chain links TRBV4-3 to TRBJ2-2, with D hard to call. Germline assignment: CDR1 LGHNA and CDR2 YSLEER. The CDR3 spans 18 residues. V was shortened by 1 base and J by 3 bases, with 18 bases between the two germline ends.

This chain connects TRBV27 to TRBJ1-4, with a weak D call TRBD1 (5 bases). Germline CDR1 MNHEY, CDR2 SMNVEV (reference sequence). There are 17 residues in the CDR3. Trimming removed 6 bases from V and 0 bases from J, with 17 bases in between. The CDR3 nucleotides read TGTGCCAGCAGCGACAGAGCCCCAGGGCCAACTAATGAAAAACTGTTTTTT. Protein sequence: CASSDRAPGPTNEKLFF.

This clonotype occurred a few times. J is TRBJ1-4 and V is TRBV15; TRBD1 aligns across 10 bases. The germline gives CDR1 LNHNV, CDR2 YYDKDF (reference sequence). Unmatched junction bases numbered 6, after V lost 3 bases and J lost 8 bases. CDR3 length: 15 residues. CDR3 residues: CATSSSGTGAEKLFF. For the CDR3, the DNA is TGTGCCACCAGCAGCTCCGGGACAGGGGCGGAAAAACTGTTTTTT.

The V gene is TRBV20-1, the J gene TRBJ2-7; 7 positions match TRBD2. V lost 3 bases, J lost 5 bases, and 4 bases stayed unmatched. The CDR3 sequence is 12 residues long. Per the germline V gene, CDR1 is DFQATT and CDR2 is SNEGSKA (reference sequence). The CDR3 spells CSARSLADEQYF. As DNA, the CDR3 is TGCAGTGCTAGGAGCCTAGCGGACGAGCAGTACTTC.

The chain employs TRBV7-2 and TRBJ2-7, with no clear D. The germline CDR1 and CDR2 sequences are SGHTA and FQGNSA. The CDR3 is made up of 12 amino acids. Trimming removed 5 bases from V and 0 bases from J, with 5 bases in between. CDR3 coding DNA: TGTGCCAGCAGCACGTACTCCTACGAGCAGTACTTC. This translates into CASSTYSYEQYF.

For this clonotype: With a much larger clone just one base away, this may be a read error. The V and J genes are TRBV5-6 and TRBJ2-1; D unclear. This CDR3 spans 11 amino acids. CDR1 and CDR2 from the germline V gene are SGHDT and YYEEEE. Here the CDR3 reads CACSLASEQFF. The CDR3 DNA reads TGTGCCTGCAGCTTGGCTAGTGAGCAGTTCTTC.

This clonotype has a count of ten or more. The CDR3 loop is CASSLWGTGGTEAFF. The CDR3 coding sequence is TGTGCCAGCAGTTTATGGGGGACAGGGGGCACTGAAGCTTTCTTT. The gene calls are TRBV12-3 or TRBV12-4 and TRBJ1-1; 11 positions match TRBD1. The CDR3 sequence is 15 residues long. The V and J ends lost 2 bases and 4 bases, in that order; junction bases with no gene match: 3.

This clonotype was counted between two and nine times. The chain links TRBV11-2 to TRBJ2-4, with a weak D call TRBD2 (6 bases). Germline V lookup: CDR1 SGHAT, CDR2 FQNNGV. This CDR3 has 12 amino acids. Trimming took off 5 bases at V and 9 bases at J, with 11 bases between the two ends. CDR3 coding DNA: TGTGCCAGCAGCAAGACTAGTGGCATTCAGTACTTC. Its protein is CASSKTSGIQYF.

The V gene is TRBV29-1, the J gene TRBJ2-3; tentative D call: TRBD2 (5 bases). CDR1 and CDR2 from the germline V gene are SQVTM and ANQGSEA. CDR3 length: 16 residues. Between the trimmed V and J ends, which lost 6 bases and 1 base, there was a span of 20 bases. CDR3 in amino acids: CSVGDERQSRTDTQYF. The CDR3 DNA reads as TGCAGCGTGGGTGACGAGCGGCAGTCCCGCACAGATACGCAGTATTTT.

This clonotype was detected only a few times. The CDR3 here is CASSGDTGPYEQYF. The CDR3 nucleotides are TGTGCCAGCAGCGGGGACACGGGACCTTACGAGCAGTACTTC. V gene TRBV3-1 combines with J gene TRBJ2-7; D may be TRBD1 (6 bases). Trimming took 5 bases from V and 4 from J, leaving 15 bases between them. The CDR3 is 14 amino acids. Germline assignment: CDR1 LGHDT and CDR2 YNNKEL (reference sequence).

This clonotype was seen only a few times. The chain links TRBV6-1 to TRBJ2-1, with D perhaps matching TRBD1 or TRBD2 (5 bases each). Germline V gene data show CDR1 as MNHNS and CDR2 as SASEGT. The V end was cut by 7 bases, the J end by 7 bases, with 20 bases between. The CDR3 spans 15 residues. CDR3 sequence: CASTPPGLAKNEQFF. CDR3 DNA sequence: TGTGCCAGCACCCCGCCGGGGCTAGCAAAGAATGAGCAGTTCTTC.

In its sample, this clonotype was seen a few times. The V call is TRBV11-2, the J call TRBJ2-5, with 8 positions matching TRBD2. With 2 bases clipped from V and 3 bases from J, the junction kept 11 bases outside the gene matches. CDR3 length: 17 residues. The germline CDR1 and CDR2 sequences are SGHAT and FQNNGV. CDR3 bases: TGTGCCAGCAGCTTACGGAGCGGGAGAGAAACAAAAGAGACCCAGTACTTC. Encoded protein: CASSLRSGRETKETQYF.

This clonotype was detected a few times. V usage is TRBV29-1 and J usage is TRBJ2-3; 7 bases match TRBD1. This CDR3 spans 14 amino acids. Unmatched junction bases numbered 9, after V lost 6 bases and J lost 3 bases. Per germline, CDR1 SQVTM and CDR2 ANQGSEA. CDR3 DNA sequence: TGCAGCGTAAAGTCCACAGGGGTTACAGATACGCAGTATTTT. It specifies CSVKSTGVTDTQYF.

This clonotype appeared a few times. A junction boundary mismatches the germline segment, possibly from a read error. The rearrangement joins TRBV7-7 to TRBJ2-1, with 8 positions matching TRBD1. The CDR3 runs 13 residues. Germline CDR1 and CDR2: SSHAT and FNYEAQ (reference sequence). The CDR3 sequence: CASSPQTGVEQFF. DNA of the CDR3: TGTGCTAGCAGCCCCCAGACAGGGGTTGAGCAGTTCTTC.

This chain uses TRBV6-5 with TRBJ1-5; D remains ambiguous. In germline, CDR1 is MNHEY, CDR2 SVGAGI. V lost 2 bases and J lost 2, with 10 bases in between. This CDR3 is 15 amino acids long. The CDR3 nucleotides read TGTGCCAGCAGTTACGACTCCCGGGGCAATCAGCCCCAGCATTTT. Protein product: CASSYDSRGNQPQHF.

The CDR3 loop reads CASSLGTGTPYEQYF. In DNA, the CDR3 is TGTGCCAGCAGCCTGGGGACAGGGACTCCCTACGAGCAGTACTTC. The chain carries TRBV7-2 and TRBJ2-7; 9 bases map to TRBD1. The trim removed 5 bases at V and 2 bases at J, leaving 7 bases unmatched. The germline gives CDR1 SGHTA, CDR2 FQGNSA. This CDR3 has 15 residues.

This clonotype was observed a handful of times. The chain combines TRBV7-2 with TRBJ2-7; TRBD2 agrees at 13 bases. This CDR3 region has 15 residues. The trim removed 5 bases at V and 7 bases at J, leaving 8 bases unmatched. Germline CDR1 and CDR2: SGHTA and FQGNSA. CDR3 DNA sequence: TGTGCCAGCAGCCTAAAGACTAGCGGGAGGAGGGAGCAGTACTTC. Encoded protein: CASSLKTSGRREQYF.

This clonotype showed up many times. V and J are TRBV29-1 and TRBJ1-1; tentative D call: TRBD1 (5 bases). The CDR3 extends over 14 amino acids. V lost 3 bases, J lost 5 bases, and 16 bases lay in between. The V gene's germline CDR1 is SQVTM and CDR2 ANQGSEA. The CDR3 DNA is TGCAGCGTTGACCCTGGGGGGGGAAGGACTGAAGCTTTCTTT. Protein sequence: CSVDPGGGRTEAFF.

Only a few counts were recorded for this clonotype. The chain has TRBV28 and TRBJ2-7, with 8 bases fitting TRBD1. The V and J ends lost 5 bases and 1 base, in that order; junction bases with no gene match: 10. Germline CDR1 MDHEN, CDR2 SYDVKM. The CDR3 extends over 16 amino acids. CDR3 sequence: CASSPPGQGPSYEQYF. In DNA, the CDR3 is TGTGCCAGCAGTCCCCCCGGACAGGGTCCTTCCTACGAGCAGTACTTC.

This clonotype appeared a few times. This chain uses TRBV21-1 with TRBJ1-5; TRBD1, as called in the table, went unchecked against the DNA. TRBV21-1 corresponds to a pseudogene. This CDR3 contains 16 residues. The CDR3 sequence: CASSTSGGEGNQPQHF. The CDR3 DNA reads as TGTGCCAGCAGCACCTCAGGGGGCGAGGGCAATCAGCCCCAGCATTTT.

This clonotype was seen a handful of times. CDR3 DNA sequence: TGCAGCGTTCGTCGGGGCACAGATACGCAGTATTTT. It specifies CSVRRGTDTQYF. The chain links TRBV29-1 to TRBJ2-3; D is undetermined. This CDR3 has 12 amino acids. Trimming stripped 5 bases from V and 1 base from J, with 7 bases between. Germline V lookup: CDR1 SQVTM, CDR2 ANQGSEA.

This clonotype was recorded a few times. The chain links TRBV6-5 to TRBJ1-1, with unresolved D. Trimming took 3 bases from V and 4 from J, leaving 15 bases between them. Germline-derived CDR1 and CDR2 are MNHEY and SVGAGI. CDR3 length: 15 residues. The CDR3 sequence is CASSYLSRGSTEAFF. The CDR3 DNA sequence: TGTGCCAGCAGTTATTTGAGCCGAGGGAGCACTGAAGCTTTCTTT.

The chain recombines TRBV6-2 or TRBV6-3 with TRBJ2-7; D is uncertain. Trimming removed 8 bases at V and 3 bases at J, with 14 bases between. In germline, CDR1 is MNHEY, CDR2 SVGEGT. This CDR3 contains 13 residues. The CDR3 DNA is TGTGCCAGCGAGGACCTTGGCAGCTACGAGCAGTACTTC. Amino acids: CASEDLGSYEQYF.

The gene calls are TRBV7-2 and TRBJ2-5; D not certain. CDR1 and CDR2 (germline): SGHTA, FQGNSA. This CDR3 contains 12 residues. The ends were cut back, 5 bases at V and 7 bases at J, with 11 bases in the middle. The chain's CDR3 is CASSRDLGTQYF. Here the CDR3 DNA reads TGTGCCAGCAGCCGCGATCTGGGGACCCAGTACTTC. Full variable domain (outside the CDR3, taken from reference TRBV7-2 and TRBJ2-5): GAGVSQSPSNKVTEKGKDVELRCDPISGHTALYWYRQSLGQGLEFLIYFQGNSAPDKSGLPSDRFSAERTGGSVSTLTIQRTQQEDSAVYLCASSRDLGTQYFGPGTRLLVL.

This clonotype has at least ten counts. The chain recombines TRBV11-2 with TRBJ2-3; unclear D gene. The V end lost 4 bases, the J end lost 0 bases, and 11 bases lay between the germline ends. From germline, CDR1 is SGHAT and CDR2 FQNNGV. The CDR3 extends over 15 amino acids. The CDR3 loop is CASSSRTVSTDTQYF. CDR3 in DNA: TGTGCCAGCAGCTCCCGGACGGTGAGCACAGATACGCAGTATTTT.

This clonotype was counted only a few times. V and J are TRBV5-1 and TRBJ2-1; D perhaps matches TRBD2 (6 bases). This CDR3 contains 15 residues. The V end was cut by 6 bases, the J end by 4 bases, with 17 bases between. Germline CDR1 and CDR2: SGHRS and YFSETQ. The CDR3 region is CASTFSSALYNEQFF. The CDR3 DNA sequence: TGCGCCAGCACATTTTCTAGCGCCCTATACAATGAGCAGTTCTTC.